The rows below give T cell receptor beta chains drawn from one sample of a study of vaccination and CD4 T cells after COVID-19. TCRdb passed the PCR reads through MiXCR, listing each CDR3 protein once. The table shows about 4,500 distinct CDR3 sequences, with approximately 52% occurring only once. Their specific antigens are unknown. Source material: CD4+ T cells from blood, cultured in vitro. The receptors stem from a human donor who had recovered from COVID-19. The CDR3 runs from the conserved cysteine through the conserved F or W. A D gene is named only where the DNA matches it firmly. Expanded clones are given a class, and other clones once, few, many or no size at all.

>TRBV6-2/TRBV6-3|-|few|TRBJ1-2
CASSYTGAGAGYGYTF
TGTGCCAGCAGTTACACTGGAGCGGGGGCTGGCTATGGCTACACCTTC
>TRBV11-3|-|-|TRBJ2-7
CASSLGLAYEQYF
TGTGCCAGCAGCTTGGGCCTAGCCTACGAGCAGTACTTC
>TRBV19|-|-|TRBJ1-2
CASSISTGNYGYTF
TGTGCCAGTAGTATATCTACAGGGAACTATGGCTACACCTTC
>TRBV7-3|TRBD2|once|TRBJ2-5
CASSLSLADQETQYF
TGTGCCAGCAGCTTATCTCTAGCGGACCAAGAGACCCAGTACTTC
>TRBV6-1|-|-|TRBJ1-1
CASSEVSSGLGTEAFF
TGTGCCAGCAGTGAAGTGTCCTCGGGATTGGGGACTGAAGCTTTCTTT
>TRBV27|-|-|TRBJ2-2
CASSEETLRRTGELFF
TGTGCCAGCAGTGAAGAGACATTACGCAGGACCGGGGAGCTGTTTTTT
>TRBV11-2|TRBD2|-|TRBJ2-3
CASSFASGGSTDTQYF
TGTGCCAGCAGCTTTGCTAGCGGGGGTAGCACAGATACGCAGTATTTT
>TRBV25-1|TRBD1|-|TRBJ1-4
CASSESRGGDEKLFF
TGTGCCAGCAGTGAGAGTAGAGGGGGCGATGAAAAACTGTTTTTT
>TRBV20-1|TRBD2|-|TRBJ2-3
CSAQKGTSGVFSGTDTQYF
TGCAGTGCCCAGAAAGGGACTAGCGGGGTCTTTTCGGGCACAGATACGCAGTATTTT
>TRBV6-2/TRBV6-3|-|-|TRBJ2-7
CASRSTGHPVREQYF
TGTGCCAGCAGAAGTACGGGACACCCAGTTCGCGAGCAGTACTTC
>TRBV27|-|few|TRBJ2-3
CASSLKLRGTDTQYF
TGTGCCAGCAGTTTAAAGCTTAGGGGCACAGATACGCAGTATTTT
>TRBV27|TRBD2|-|TRBJ2-2
CASRPSGRVTGELFF
TGTGCCAGCAGGCCAAGCGGGAGAGTCACCGGGGAGCTGTTTTTT
>TRBV7-8|-|medium-sized|TRBJ2-3
CASSLVVGAETDTQYF
TGTGCCAGCAGCTTAGTGGTGGGAGCGGAAACAGATACGCAGTATTTT
>TRBV10-2|TRBD2|-|TRBJ2-1
CASTLAGLYNEQFF
TGCGCCAGCACCCTAGCGGGACTCTACAATGAGCAGTTCTTC
>TRBV7-6|TRBD2|-|TRBJ2-1
CASSIDPGLEQFF
TGTGCCAGCAGCATAGACCCGGGACTAGAGCAGTTCTTC
>TRBV18|TRBD1|-|TRBJ1-5
CASSPDRGGNQPQHF
TGTGCCAGCTCACCGGACAGGGGTGGCAATCAGCCCCAGCATTTT
>TRBV28|-|-|TRBJ2-4
CASSFLGGPNIQYF
TGTGCCAGCAGCTTTTTAGGAGGTCCCAACATTCAGTACTTC
>TRBV19|-|-|TRBJ1-2
CASSPSREVGYGYTF
TGTGCCAGTAGCCCCTCAAGGGAAGTAGGTTATGGCTACACCTTC
>TRBV6-2/TRBV6-3|-|-|TRBJ2-1
CASTPRTVGEQFF
TGTGCCAGCACCCCTCGTACAGTGGGTGAGCAGTTCTTC
>TRBV24-1|TRBD2|-|TRBJ2-7
CAPALMAGAEGEQYF
TGTGCCCCCGCCCTAATGGCGGGAGCGGAAGGAGAGCAGTACTTC
>TRBV20-1|-|-|TRBJ1-5
CSAGGVRHALQPQHF
TGCAGTGCAGGGGGGGTTAGACACGCGCTTCAGCCCCAGCATTTT
>TRBV7-9|TRBD2|-|TRBJ2-7
CASTSFGAGGPREQYF
TGTGCCAGCACGAGCTTTGGAGCGGGAGGGCCTCGCGAGCAGTACTTC
>TRBV27|TRBD1|-|TRBJ1-6
CASSFRGSNSPLHF
TGTGCCAGCAGTTTCAGGGGGTCGAATTCACCCCTCCACTTT
>TRBV20-1|-|once|TRBJ2-2
CSARNPRHGGRLGTGELFF
TGCAGTGCTAGAAATCCCCGGCACGGGGGCCGATTGGGCACCGGGGAGCTGTTTTTT
>TRBV27|-|-|TRBJ2-7
CASSLSIQGRYEQYF
TGTGCCAGCAGTTTATCGATACAGGGCCGCTACGAGCAGTACTTC
>TRBV24-1|TRBD2|few|TRBJ2-5
CATSDPLAGYQETQYF
TGTGCCACCAGTGACCCGCTAGCGGGCTACCAAGAGACCCAGTACTTC
>TRBV7-2|-|few|TRBJ2-1
CASSPGGRNNEQFF
TGTGCCAGCAGCCCCGGGGGGCGGAACAATGAGCAGTTCTTC
>TRBV5-4|-|large|TRBJ1-2
CASSLQGPAGGYTF
TGTGCCAGCAGCTTACAGGGCCCAGCGGGGGGCTACACCTTC
>TRBV20-1|-|few|TRBJ1-2
CSARHRRLGGINYGYTF
TGCAGTGCTAGACATCGGCGATTGGGAGGGATTAACTATGGCTACACCTTC
>TRBV19|-|-|TRBJ2-2
CASSKPEDTGELFF
TGTGCCAGTAGTAAGCCTGAGGACACCGGGGAGCTGTTTTTT
>TRBV6-1|TRBD1|-|TRBJ1-3
CASSRDRDSGNTIYF
TGTGCCAGCTCCCGGGACAGGGACTCTGGAAACACCATATATTTT
>TRBV20-1|TRBD1|-|TRBJ2-7
CSAALRDRGRREQYF
TGCAGTGCTGCCCTCCGGGACAGGGGGAGGCGGGAGCAGTACTTC
>TRBV20-1|TRBD2|-|TRBJ2-7
CSASSGGRVYEQYF
TGCAGTGCTAGTTCTGGCGGGAGGGTATACGAGCAGTACTTC
>TRBV7-9|-|-|TRBJ1-3
CASSLAGSYSGNTIYF
TGTGCCAGCAGCTTAGCGGGGAGTTACTCTGGAAACACCATATATTTT
>TRBV11-2|-|-|TRBJ2-1
CASSLEGRSYNEQFF
TGTGCCAGCAGCTTGGAGGGCCGCTCCTACAATGAGCAGTTCTTC
>TRBV12-5|TRBD1|-|TRBJ2-7
CASGLRQGPYEQYF
TGTGCTAGTGGCCTCCGACAGGGACCCTACGAGCAGTACTTC
>TRBV20-1|TRBD2|few|TRBJ2-3
CSARDPRTSGLTDTQYF
TGCAGTGCTAGAGATCCTAGGACTAGCGGACTCACAGATACGCAGTATTTT
>TRBV20-1|-|few|TRBJ1-1
CSARVRPEGRGETEAFF
TGCAGTGCTAGAGTTCGCCCCGAAGGAAGGGGGGAAACTGAAGCTTTCTTT
>TRBV20-1|-|-|TRBJ1-1
CSAPRGPETEAFF
TGCAGTGCCCCCAGGGGCCCTGAGACTGAAGCTTTCTTT
>TRBV6-1|TRBD1|-|TRBJ2-5
CASSVSGGLGTQYF
TGTGCCAGCAGTGTGTCAGGGGGCCTGGGCACCCAGTACTTC
>TRBV15|-|few|TRBJ2-2
CATKAGTNTGELFF
TGTGCCACCAAAGCAGGAACGAACACCGGGGAGCTGTTTTTT
>TRBV30|TRBD2|-|TRBJ2-1
CARTSGSYNEQFF
TGTGCCCGGACTAGCGGGTCTTACAATGAGCAGTTCTTC
>TRBV29-1|-|-|TRBJ2-1
CSHRPAGGDEQFF
TGCAGCCACCGCCCAGCGGGTGGGGATGAGCAGTTCTTC
>TRBV7-9|-|few|TRBJ2-5
CASSTGTGLQETQYF
TGTGCCAGCAGTACTGGGACGGGTTTACAAGAGACCCAGTACTTC
>TRBV12-3/TRBV12-4|-|medium-sized|TRBJ2-4
CASTPGRGRATNIQYF
TGTGCCAGCACCCCGGGCCGGGGTCGGGCCACAAACATTCAGTACTTC
>TRBV10-1|-|-|TRBJ1-1
CASSPDWNTEAFF
TGCGCCAGTTCCCCGGATTGGAACACTGAAGCTTTCTTT
>TRBV20-1|-|-|TRBJ2-3
CSATSEQSTDTQYF
TGCAGTGCTACTAGCGAACAAAGCACAGATACGCAGTATTTT
>TRBV7-9|TRBD2|-|TRBJ2-2
CASSIAGRFTGELFF
TGTGCCAGCAGCATAGCGGGGAGATTCACCGGGGAGCTGTTTTTT
>TRBV11-2|-|-|TRBJ1-2
CASSLDSGDSNYGYTF
TGTGCCAGCAGCTTAGATTCGGGGGACTCTAACTATGGCTACACCTTC
>TRBV6-1|TRBD1|-|TRBJ1-5
CASNSPGQSNQPQHF
TGTGCCAGCAACTCTCCGGGACAGAGCAATCAGCCCCAGCATTTT
>TRBV6-1|-|-|TRBJ1-2
CASSESRQVYGYTF
TGTGCCAGCAGTGAAAGTCGACAGGTCTATGGCTACACCTTC
>TRBV28|-|-|TRBJ1-2
CATSPRWNYGYTF
TGTGCCACCTCACCCCGATGGAACTATGGCTACACCTTC
>TRBV7-9|-|-|TRBJ2-7
CASSLGGRGGAEQYF
TGCGCCAGCAGCTTAGGAGGCAGGGGAGGTGCCGAGCAGTACTTC
>TRBV2|-|-|TRBJ2-7
CASSESGLVPYEQYF
TGTGCCAGCAGTGAATCCGGGCTTGTCCCCTACGAGCAGTACTTC
>TRBV28|-|few|TRBJ1-5
CASAGTNQPQHF
TGTGCCAGCGCGGGCACAAATCAGCCCCAGCATTTT